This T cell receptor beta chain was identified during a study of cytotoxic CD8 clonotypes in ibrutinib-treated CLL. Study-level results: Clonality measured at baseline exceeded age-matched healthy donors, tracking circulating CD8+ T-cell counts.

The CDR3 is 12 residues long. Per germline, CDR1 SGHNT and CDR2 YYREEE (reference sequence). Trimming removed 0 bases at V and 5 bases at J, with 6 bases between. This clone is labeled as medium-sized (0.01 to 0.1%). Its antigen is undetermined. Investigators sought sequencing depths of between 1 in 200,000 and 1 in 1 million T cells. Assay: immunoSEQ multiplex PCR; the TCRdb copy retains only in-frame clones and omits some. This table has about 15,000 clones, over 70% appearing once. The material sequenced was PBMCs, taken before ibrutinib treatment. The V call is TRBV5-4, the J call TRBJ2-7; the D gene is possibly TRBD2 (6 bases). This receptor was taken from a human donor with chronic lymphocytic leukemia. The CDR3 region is CASSLGTNEQYF. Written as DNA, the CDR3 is TGTGCCAGCAGCTTGGGGACTAACGAGCAGTACTTC. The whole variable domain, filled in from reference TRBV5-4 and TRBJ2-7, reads ETGVTQSPTHLIKTRGQQVTLRCSSQSGHNTVSWYQQALGQGPQFIFQYYREEENGRGNFPPRFSGLQFPNYSSELNVNALELDDSALYLCASSLGTNEQYFGPGTRLTVT.